This T cell receptor beta chain was captured in a study of T cell changes during pregnancy in multiple sclerosis. The repertoire was sequenced with immunoSEQ multiplex PCR; TCRdb's copy has only in-frame clones and lacks some. This repertoire shows 25,000 to 35,000 clones, around 89% found once; its top ten account for 3.5%. V lost 0 bases and J 0 bases, leaving 6 bases between the germline ends. The germline V gene has CDR1 SGHRS and CDR2 YFSETQ. This CDR3 contains 15 residues. Source: CD4+ T cells from peripheral blood mononuclear cells, taken in the first trimester of pregnancy. The TCR originated in a female donor in good health, enrolled as a control in a pregnancy study. This sequence joins TRBV5-1 and TRBJ2-2; D perhaps matches TRBD1 (6 bases). The CDR3 spells CASSLGTANTGELFF. The CDR3 coding sequence is TGCGCCAGCAGCTTGGGGACAGCGAACACCGGGGAGCTGTTTTTT.